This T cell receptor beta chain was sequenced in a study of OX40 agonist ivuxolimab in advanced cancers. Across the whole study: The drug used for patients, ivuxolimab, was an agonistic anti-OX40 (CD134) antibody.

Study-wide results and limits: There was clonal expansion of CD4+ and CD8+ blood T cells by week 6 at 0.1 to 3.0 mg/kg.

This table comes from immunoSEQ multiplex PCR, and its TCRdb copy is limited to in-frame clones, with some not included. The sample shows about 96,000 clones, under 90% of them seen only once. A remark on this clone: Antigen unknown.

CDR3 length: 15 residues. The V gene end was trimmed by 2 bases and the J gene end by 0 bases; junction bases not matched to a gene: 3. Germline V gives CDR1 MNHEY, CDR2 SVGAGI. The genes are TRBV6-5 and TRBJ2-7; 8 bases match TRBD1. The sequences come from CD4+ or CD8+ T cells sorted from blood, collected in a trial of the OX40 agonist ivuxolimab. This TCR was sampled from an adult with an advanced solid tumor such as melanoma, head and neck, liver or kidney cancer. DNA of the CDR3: TGTGCCAGCAGTTACGGACAGGGAAGCTCCTACGAGCAGTACTTC. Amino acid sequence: CASSYGQGSSYEQYF.